This passage covers 19 T cell receptor beta chains from one sample sequenced in a study of T cells expressing NK-cell markers (dated by TCRdb to the early 2020s). Libraries came from 5' RACE. Sequencing instrument: Illumina HiSeq 2000. TCRdb reanalyzed the reads, keeping one entry per CDR3 protein sequence and omitting DNA. The table of this sample itemizes 300,000 to 450,000 distinct CDR3 sequences. The ten biggest clones cover roughly 5.4% of the sample. The sample comprised blood T cells: a sorted CD56 or NKG2C T cell subset, CD4+ or CD8+ T cells, or bulk PBMC T cells (not recorded which). The receptors here all came from a man aged 18 to 69 in good health.

The rearrangement joins TRBV5-1 to TRBJ2-2. This CDR3 contains 16 residues. Per germline, CDR1 SGHRS and CDR2 YFSETQ. This CDR3 reads CASSIGHLGNTGELFF.

The V gene is TRBV20-1, the J gene TRBJ2-1; the TCRdb call, TRBD1, lacks DNA for checking. In germline, CDR1 is DFQATT, CDR2 SNEGSKA (reference sequence). This CDR3 contains 15 residues. CDR3 loop: CSAPLGGDTYNEQFF.

The genes are TRBV12-3 or TRBV12-4 and TRBJ2-1; the D call of TRBD1 rests on TCRdb alone, since no DNA is present to check it. CDR3 length equals 17 residues. CDR3 residues: CASSFAGGTAFYNEQFF.

V and J are TRBV21-1 and TRBJ2-1; TCRdb picks TRBD1, but there is no DNA to check that call. TRBV21-1 is termed a pseudogene. The CDR3 has 15 residues. The CDR3 reads CASRRTGDTYNEQFF.

V gene TRBV6-1 combines with J gene TRBJ2-7; absent DNA, TCRdb's TRBD2 call cannot be checked. The CDR3 sequence is 16 residues long. Per germline, CDR1 MNHNS and CDR2 SASEGT. The CDR3 protein is CASRGQTSGGPYEQYF.

The rearrangement joins TRBV6-5 to TRBJ1-1; TCRdb lists TRBD1, though no DNA is available to test this call. The CDR3 loop spans 15 amino acids. Germline CDR1 MNHEY, CDR2 SVGAGI. The CDR3 loop is CASSYGDASNTEAFF.

The chain is built from TRBV11-2 and TRBJ1-1; TCRdb names TRBD1, which stays unverified in the absence of DNA. Looked up from germline, CDR1 is SGHAT and CDR2 is FQNNGV. The CDR3 covers 15 residues. The CDR3 loop is CASRRVGGQNTEAFF. The variable domain in full, with the rest retrieved from reference TRBV11-2 and TRBJ1-1, is EAGVAQSPRYKIIEKRQSVAFWCNPISGHATLYWYQQILGQGPKLLIQFQNNGVVDDSQLPKDRFSAERLKGVDSTLKIQPAKLEDSAVYLCASRRVGGQNTEAFFGQGTRLTVV.

CDR3 sequence: CASSPVGDRVHEQYF. The rearrangement uses TRBV5-1 and TRBJ2-7; the TRBD1 assignment by TCRdb is unverifiable without DNA. CDR1 is SGHRS and CDR2 is YFSETQ in the germline V gene. The CDR3 sequence is 15 residues long.

V usage is TRBV5-1 and J usage is TRBJ2-7; there is no DNA to check the TCRdb D call of TRBD1. Germline CDR1 reads SGHRS; CDR2 reads YFSETQ. This CDR3 spans 14 amino acids. This CDR3 is CASSLGQTKYEQYF.

The J gene is TRBJ1-1, the V gene TRBV25-1; TCRdb indicates TRBD1, and absent DNA this call remains unverified. Germline loops: CDR1 MGHDK, CDR2 SYGVNS. The CDR3 loop spans 14 amino acids. The CDR3 is CASSDNRGRTEAFF.

The chain couples TRBV7-2 to TRBJ2-5; TCRdb outputs TRBD2, but without DNA this stays unchecked. There are 17 residues in the CDR3. Germline lookup yields CDR1 SGHTA and CDR2 FQGNSA. The CDR3 protein is CASSGGLAGRYQETQYF.

V and J are TRBV5-1 and TRBJ1-1. The CDR3 extends over 15 amino acids. CDR1 SGHRS and CDR2 YFSETQ come from the germline V gene. CDR3 loop: CASSLLAVTGTEAFF.

This chain joins TRBV7-2 and TRBJ2-3; checking the TCRdb D call of TRBD1 is not possible without DNA. Germline-derived CDR1 and CDR2 are SGHTA and FQGNSA. This CDR3 contains 17 residues. CDR3 sequence reads: CASSFGLGGARTDTQYF.

CDR3 in amino acids: CASSLATSGGRDNEQFF. This chain uses TRBV5-1 with TRBJ2-1; as DNA is missing, the TRBD2 call by TCRdb cannot be tested. CDR3 length: 17 amino acids. Germline CDR1 reads SGHRS; CDR2 reads YFSETQ.

This chain joins TRBV4-1 and TRBJ2-1; TCRdb picks TRBD2, but there is no DNA to check that call. CDR3 size: 17 residues. CDR1 is MGHRA, CDR2 YSYEKL, per germline. CDR3 region: CASSQDRASGARNEQFF.

The rearrangement joins TRBV7-9 to TRBJ2-3. The CDR3 totals 14 residues. Germline V gene data show CDR1 as SEHNR and CDR2 as FQNEAQ (reference sequence). This chain's CDR3 is CASSPMGGGGTQYF.

The rearrangement joins TRBV28 to TRBJ2-5; without DNA, the TCRdb call of TRBD1 cannot be checked. CDR1 is MDHEN and CDR2 is SYDVKM in the germline V gene. This CDR3 comprises 17 residues. CDR3 protein: CASSPRQGRVAQETQYF. The variable domain in full, with the rest retrieved from reference TRBV28 and TRBJ2-5, is DVKVTQSSRYLVKRTGEKVFLECVQDMDHENMFWYRQDPGLGLRLIYFSYDVKMKEKGDIPEGYSVSREKKERFSLILESASTNQTSMYLCASSPRQGRVAQETQYFGPGTRLLVL.

The V call is TRBV29-1, the J call TRBJ1-1; TCRdb names TRBD1, which stays unverified in the absence of DNA. The CDR3 has 14 amino acids. Germline V CDR1 and CDR2: SQVTM, ANQGSEA. CDR3 protein: CSVVQVIMNTEAFF.

The chain carries TRBV29-1 and TRBJ1-2. Germline CDR1 SQVTM, CDR2 ANQGSEA. The CDR3 is 13 amino acids. CDR3 sequence reads: CSVLNQEAYGYTF.